The 7 T cell receptor beta chains below were found in one sample sequenced in a study of blood T cell repertoires in COVID-19. TCRdb's copy holds only in-frame clones and misses some; the assay was immunoSEQ multiplex PCR. The sample carries 200,000 to 300,000 clones, about 86% recorded once. Specimen: peripheral blood. These receptors originate from a man aged 30 to 39 with active or convalescent COVID-19.

The rearrangement joins TRBV9 to TRBJ2-2; D is ambiguous. The germline V gene encodes CDR1 SGDLS and CDR2 YYNGEE. Deletions cut 4 bases from V and 5 bases from J, with 18 bases between. The CDR3 contains 16 residues. CDR3 nucleotides: TGTGCCAGCAGCCCTCTCCTATGGCTAGAAACCGGGGAGCTGTTTTTT. This codes for CASSPLLWLETGELFF. The full variable domain, its missing parts supplied by reference TRBV9 and TRBJ2-2, is DSGVTQTPKHLITATGQRVTLRCSPRSGDLSVYWYQQSLDQGLQFLIQYYNGEERAKGNILERFSAQQFPDLHSELNLSSLELGDSALYFCASSPLLWLETGELFFGEGSRLTVL.

The V call is TRBV3-1 (or the pseudogene TRBV3-2), the J call TRBJ2-1; tentative D call: TRBD2 (7 bases). Trimming removed 4 bases at V and 5 bases at J, with 12 bases between. Germline loops: CDR1 LGHDT, CDR2 YNNKEL (reference sequence). The CDR3 extends over 14 amino acids. This chain's CDR3 is CASSRGGLNNEQFF. In DNA form, the CDR3 reads TGTGCCAGCAGCCGGGGGGGCTTGAACAATGAGCAGTTCTTC.

The genes are TRBV15 and TRBJ1-5; D might be TRBD1 (5 bases). The CDR3 length is 15 residues. Looked up from germline, CDR1 is LNHNV and CDR2 is YYDKDF (reference sequence). V lost 1 base to trimming and J lost 7 bases, with 14 bases between them. CDR3 in amino acids: CATSRGLDTLQPQHF. The CDR3 nucleotides are TGTGCCACCAGCAGAGGCCTGGACACTTTGCAGCCCCAGCATTTT.

This chain links TRBV7-8 with TRBJ2-6; a possible D gene is TRBD2 (6 bases). CDR1 and CDR2 from the germline V gene are SGHVS and FQNEAQ. V was pared by 5 bases and J by 0 bases, with 11 bases between. The CDR3 contains 16 residues. Written as DNA, the CDR3 is TGTGCCAGCAGCGGGGGACTGCGCTCTGGGGCCAACGTCCTGACTTTC. This translates into CASSGGLRSGANVLTF. Based on the CDR3 plus reference TRBV7-8 and TRBJ2-6, the full variable domain is GAGVSQSPRYKVAKRGQDVALRCDPISGHVSLFWYQQALGQGPEFLTYFQNEAQLDKSGLPSDRFFAERPEGSVSTLKIQRTQQEDSAVYLCASSGGLRSGANVLTFGAGSRLTVL.

This clone occurred once. The CDR3 nucleotides are TGTGCCAGCATTCCTAGGACAGGGAGACGTATCCTGGCGGGAACTGAAGCTTTCTTT. It specifies CASIPRTGRRILAGTEAFF. The gene calls are TRBV27 and TRBJ1-1; TRBD1 matches 8 bases. In germline, CDR1 is MNHEY, CDR2 SMNVEV (reference sequence). This CDR3 has 19 residues. V was pared by 7 bases and J by 5 bases, with 24 bases of the junction left unmatched.

There are a few counts of this clone. This sequence joins TRBV3-1 (or the pseudogene TRBV3-2) and TRBJ2-3, with D possibly TRBD1 on 5 matching bases. Germline CDR1 reads LGHDT; CDR2 reads YNNKEL (reference sequence). CDR3 length: 16 amino acids. V was pared by 2 bases and J by 2 bases, with 14 bases between. CDR3 loop: CASSQLTGTDTDTQYF. The CDR3 DNA sequence: TGTGCCAGCAGCCAACTAACAGGAACGGACACAGATACGCAGTATTTT.

The chain couples TRBV9 to TRBJ1-3, with a tentative D call TRBD1 (5 bases). The V and J ends lost 1 base and 0 bases respectively, with 11 bases between them. Germline loops: CDR1 SGDLS, CDR2 YYNGEE. The length of the CDR3 is 16 residues. The CDR3 region is CASSVHKDSSGNTIYF. DNA of the CDR3: TGTGCCAGCAGCGTACACAAAGACAGCTCTGGAAACACCATATATTTT.